This TCR beta chain was obtained from a study of shared clonotypes between healthy human individuals. The study's findings and limits: Generation probabilities of non-shared clonotypes were lower (relative to those shared by all four donors). Sequencing depth was expected to affect clonotype sharing among donors.

A CD45RA+ naive subset and a CD45RA-negative memory subset were split from CD4+ cells. Each cell subset's genomic DNA was divided evenly among several immunoSEQ plates. Sequenced by immunoSEQ multiplex PCR; TCRdb stores in-frame clones only, minus some. The data show around 2.1 million clones, around 95% seen once. V dropped 6 bases and J dropped 10 bases, with 7 bases sitting between them. Germline V lookup: CDR1 SNHLY, CDR2 FYNNEI. The CDR3 spans 11 residues. Remarks on this clone: Its antigen is undetermined.

V usage is TRBV2 and J usage is TRBJ1-6, with D unresolved. Sequenced sample: naive CD4+ T cells sorted from blood. Noted subset: CD45RA+ positively selected. The clonotype originates from a man in his late teens or twenties in good health. CDR3 loop: CASRDPSPLHF. CDR3 in DNA: TGTGCCAGCAGGGACCCGTCACCCCTCCACTTT. Based on the CDR3 plus reference TRBV2 and TRBJ1-6, the full variable domain is EPEVTQTPSHQVTQMGQEVILRCVPISNHLYFYWYRQILGQKVEFLVSFYNNEISEKSEIFDDQFSVERPDGSNFTLKIRSTKLEDSAMYFCASRDPSPLHFGNGTRLTVT.